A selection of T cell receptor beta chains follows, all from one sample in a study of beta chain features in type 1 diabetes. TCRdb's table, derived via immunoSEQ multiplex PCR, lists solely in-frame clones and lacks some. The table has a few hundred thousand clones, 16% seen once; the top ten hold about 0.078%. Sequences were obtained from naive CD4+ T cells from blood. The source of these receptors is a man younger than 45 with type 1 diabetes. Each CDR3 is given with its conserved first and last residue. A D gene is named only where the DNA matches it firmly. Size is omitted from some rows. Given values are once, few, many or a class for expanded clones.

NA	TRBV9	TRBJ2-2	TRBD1	CASSAGTGRVGGELFF	TGTGCCAGCAGCGCCGGGACAGGGAGAGTTGGCGGGGAGCTGTTTTTT
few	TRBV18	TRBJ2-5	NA	CASSPRGETQYF	TGTGCCAGCTCACCCAGGGGCGAGACCCAGTACTTC
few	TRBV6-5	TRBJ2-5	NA	CASSYARETQYF	TGTGCCAGCAGTTACGCGAGGGAGACCCAGTACTTC
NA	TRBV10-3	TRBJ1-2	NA	CAISTPGSRGYTF	TGTGCCATCAGTACACCGGGAAGCCGGGGCTACACCTTC
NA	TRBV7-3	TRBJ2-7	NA	CASSLNRETYEQYF	TGTGCCAGCAGCTTAAATAGGGAGACCTACGAGCAGTACTTC
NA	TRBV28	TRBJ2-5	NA	CASTAGAEETQYF	TGTGCCAGCACCGCAGGGGCAGAAGAGACCCAGTACTTC
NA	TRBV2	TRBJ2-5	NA	CASSVRETQYF	TGTGCCAGCAGTGTACGGGAGACCCAGTACTTC
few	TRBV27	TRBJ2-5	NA	CASSRGETQYF	TGTGCCAGCAGCAGGGGAGAGACCCAGTACTTC
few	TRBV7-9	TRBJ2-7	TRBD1	CASREGTVEYEQYF	TGTGCCAGCAGAGAAGGGACAGTCGAATACGAGCAGTACTTC
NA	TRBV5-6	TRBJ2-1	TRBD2	CASSLIAGGPVEQFF	TGTGCCAGCAGCTTAATAGCGGGAGGGCCCGTTGAGCAGTTCTTC
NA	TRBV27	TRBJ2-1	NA	CASSLPYNEQFF	TGTGCCAGCAGTTTGCCCTACAATGAGCAGTTCTTC
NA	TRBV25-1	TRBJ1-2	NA	CASSEGTNYGYTF	TGTGCCAGCAGTGAAGGTACTAACTATGGCTACACCTTC
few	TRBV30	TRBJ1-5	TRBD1	CAWSVLGQGDQPQHF	TGTGCCTGGAGTGTACTCGGACAGGGAGATCAGCCCCAGCATTTT
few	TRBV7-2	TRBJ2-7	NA	CASSLAPPGEQYF	TGTGCCAGCAGCTTAGCCCCCCCTGGTGAGCAGTACTTC
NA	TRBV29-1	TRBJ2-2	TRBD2	CSVRSSGSANTGELFF	TGCAGCGTTCGATCTAGCGGGAGCGCGAACACCGGGGAGCTGTTTTTT
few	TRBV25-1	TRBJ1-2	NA	CASSEFRDNYGYTF	TGTGCCAGCAGTGAATTCAGAGATAACTATGGCTACACCTTC
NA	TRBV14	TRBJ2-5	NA	CASSQIYGRETQYF	TGTGCCAGCAGCCAAATTTACGGGAGAGAGACCCAGTACTTC
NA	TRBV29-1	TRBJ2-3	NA	CSVQGGMKDTQYF	TGCAGCGTTCAGGGCGGGATGAAAGATACGCAGTATTTT
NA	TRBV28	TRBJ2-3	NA	CASETGYTDTQYF	TGTGCCAGTGAGACGGGGTACACAGATACGCAGTATTTT
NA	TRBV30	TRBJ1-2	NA	CAWNPLAGAGYTF	TGTGCCTGGAACCCCCTGGCCGGGGCTGGCTACACCTTC
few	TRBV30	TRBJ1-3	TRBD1	CAYRQGGGNTIYF	TGTGCCTACCGACAGGGAGGCGGAAACACCATATATTTT
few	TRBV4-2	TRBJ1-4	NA	CASSQEGTLNEKLFF	TGTGCCAGCAGCCAAGAGGGGACGCTTAATGAAAAACTGTTTTTT
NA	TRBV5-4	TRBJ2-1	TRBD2	CASSLGLAQNEQFF	TGTGCCAGCAGCTTAGGACTAGCCCAGAATGAGCAGTTCTTC
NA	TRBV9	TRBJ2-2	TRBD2	CASSPRRTGGTGELFF	TGTGCCAGCAGCCCCCGGAGGACGGGGGGCACCGGGGAGCTGTTTTTT
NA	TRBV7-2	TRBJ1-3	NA	CASSLGGSGNTIYF	TGTGCCAGCAGCTTAGGGGGCTCTGGAAACACCATATATTTT
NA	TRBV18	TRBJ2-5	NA	CASSPRLETQYF	TGTGCCAGCTCACCCCGACTAGAGACCCAGTACTTC
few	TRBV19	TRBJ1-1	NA	CATSQAAGRTEAFF	TGTGCCACCTCGCAGGCTGCCGGCCGCACTGAAGCTTTCTTT
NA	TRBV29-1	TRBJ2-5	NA	CSIDWGTETQYF	TGCAGCATTGACTGGGGGACCGAGACCCAGTACTTC
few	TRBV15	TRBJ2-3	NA	CATSRDRQDTQYF	TGTGCCACCAGCAGAGACAGACAAGATACGCAGTATTTT
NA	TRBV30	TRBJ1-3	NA	CAWSAGGGNTIYF	TGTGCCTGGAGTGCGGGGGGAGGAAACACCATATATTTT
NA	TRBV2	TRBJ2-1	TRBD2	CAIPLSGGTSGREQFF	TGTGCCATCCCACTGTCCGGTGGGACTAGCGGGAGGGAGCAGTTCTTC
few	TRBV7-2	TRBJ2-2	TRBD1	CASSRLGQPGELFF	TGTGCCAGCAGCCGATTGGGACAGCCCGGGGAGCTGTTTTTT